These 20 T cell receptor beta chains originate from one sample sequenced in a study of T cell changes during pregnancy in multiple sclerosis. Some clones are missing from TCRdb's copy, which holds only in-frame ones; the method was immunoSEQ multiplex PCR. The sample has 55,000 to 70,000 clones; approximately 92% are singletons. Specimen: CD8+ T cells from peripheral blood mononuclear cells, collected in the third trimester of pregnancy. These receptors all come from a female donor in good health, enrolled as a control in a pregnancy study.

This sequence joins TRBV7-9 and TRBJ2-7; 8 bases are shared with TRBD1. With 5 bases clipped from V and 2 bases from J, the junction kept 5 bases outside the gene matches. Germline V gives CDR1 SEHNR, CDR2 FQNEAQ (reference sequence). CDR3 length: 14 amino acids. Here the CDR3 DNA reads TGTGCCAGCAGCGCGACAGGGGTTACCTACGAGCAGTACTTC. It translates to CASSATGVTYEQYF. The complete variable domain, with remaining parts taken from reference TRBV7-9 and TRBJ2-7, reads DTGVSQNPRHKITKRGQNVTFRCDPISEHNRLYWYRQTLGQGPEFLTYFQNEAQLEKSRLLSDRFSAERPKGSFSTLEIQRTEQGDSAMYLCASSATGVTYEQYFGPGTRLTVT.

This clone was seen only once. The V call is TRBV5-6, the J call TRBJ2-7; 7 nucleotides align to TRBD1. Germline trimming cut 0 bases from V and 3 bases from J; bases unmatched to any gene: 6. Germline CDR1 is SGHDT and CDR2 is YYEEEE. The CDR3 is 15 amino acids. In DNA, the CDR3 is TGTGCCAGCAGCTTGGCGGACAGGCCATACTACGAGCAGTACTTC. Residues: CASSLADRPYYEQYF.

This clone has more than one count but fewer than ten. This rearrangement joins TRBV6-1 to TRBJ1-1; D possibly corresponds to TRBD1 (6 bases). V was cut by 6 bases and J by 3 bases, with 14 bases left in between. The CDR3 has 14 amino acids. Germline values: CDR1 MNHNS, CDR2 SASEGT. The CDR3 region has the DNA TGTGCCAGCAGCGAGACAGGTGGGGACACTGAAGCTTTCTTT. Amino acid sequence: CASSETGGDTEAFF.

Turning to this clone: The junction departs from germline at one end; a sequencing error may be responsible. The rearrangement joins TRBV13 to TRBJ2-5; 13 bases match TRBD2. This CDR3 contains 16 residues. Germline V CDR1 and CDR2: PRHDT, FYEKMQ (reference sequence). CDR3 coding DNA: TGTGCCAGCAGCCTAGGGACTAGCGGGGCTCAAGAGACCCAGTACTTC. This encodes CASSLGTSGAQETQYF.

V is TRBV27 and J is TRBJ1-2; D is perhaps TRBD1 (5 bases). The germline V gene has CDR1 MNHEY and CDR2 SMNVEV (reference sequence). V lost 1 base and J lost 6, with 15 bases in between. This CDR3 comprises 15 residues. Here the CDR3 reads CASSLYAGSDDGYTF. For the CDR3, the DNA is TGTGCCAGCAGTTTATATGCAGGGTCGGACGATGGCTACACCTTC.

The chain joins TRBV11-2 to TRBJ2-1; 8 bases are shared with TRBD1. The germline gives CDR1 SGHAT, CDR2 FQNNGV. The V and J ends lost 0 bases and 4 bases, in that order; junction bases with no gene match: 2. The CDR3 extends over 15 amino acids. Here the CDR3 reads CASSLETGAYNEQFF. Written as DNA, the CDR3 is TGTGCCAGCAGCTTAGAGACAGGGGCTTACAATGAGCAGTTCTTC.

The CDR3 loop is CASSFGTGTYEQYF. CDR3 nucleotide sequence: TGTGCCAGCAGCTTCGGGACAGGAACCTACGAGCAGTACTTC. The chain employs TRBV11-2 and TRBJ2-7; 8 nucleotides line up with TRBD1. The junction had 3 bases not matched to a gene; V was cut back by 3 bases and J by 2 bases. Looked up from germline, CDR1 is SGHAT and CDR2 is FQNNGV. The CDR3 is made up of 14 amino acids.

This clone was recorded only once. The V and J genes are TRBV4-2 and TRBJ1-1; no clear D. This CDR3 is 16 amino acids long. The germline V and J ends were trimmed by 0 bases and 3 bases, with 14 bases remaining between them. Germline V lookup: CDR1 LGHNA, CDR2 YNFKEQ. The CDR3 sequence is CASSQDPRPEDTEAFF. CDR3 nucleotides: TGTGCCAGCAGCCAAGATCCCCGGCCCGAGGACACTGAAGCTTTCTTT.

This rearrangement joins TRBV4-3 to TRBJ2-1; weak D call: TRBD2 (7 bases). The V end lost 0 bases, the J end lost 4 bases, and 16 bases lay between the germline ends. Germline CDR1 LGHNA, CDR2 YSLEER. The CDR3 loop spans 17 amino acids. The CDR3 spells CASSQDHSGGQYNEQFF. CDR3 coding DNA: TGCGCCAGCAGCCAAGATCATTCGGGGGGCCAATACAATGAGCAGTTCTTC.

The J gene is TRBJ2-1, the V gene TRBV27; TRBD1 aligns across 7 bases. V lost 8 bases and J lost 0; bases outside the gene matches: 4. The germline gives CDR1 MNHEY, CDR2 SMNVEV (reference sequence). This CDR3 spans 14 amino acids. CDR3 sequence (DNA): TGTGCCAGCCGAGGGGGCGGCTCCTACAATGAGCAGTTCTTC. The encoded protein is CASRGGGSYNEQFF.

The gene calls are TRBV23-1 and TRBJ2-5, with 12 bases identical to TRBD2. TRBV23-1 is reported as an ORF; its role is uncertain. CDR3 length: 18 residues. After removal of 2 bases from V and 5 bases from J, the junction contained 12 bases not matched to a gene. The DNA for the CDR3 is TGCGCCAGCAGTCAACAAAGGGCTAGCGGGGGGGCCGGGGAGACCCAGTACTTC. This sequence encodes CASSQQRASGGAGETQYF.

V and J are TRBV19 and TRBJ2-7; D gene uncertain. Trimming cost V 3 bases and J 0 bases, with 9 bases left between them. The CDR3 covers 14 residues. Germline CDR1 and CDR2: LNHDA and SQIVND (reference sequence). The DNA of the CDR3 is TGTGCCAGTAGTATTGGGCAGGCCTCCTACGAGCAGTACTTC. It encodes CASSIGQASYEQYF. Combining the CDR3 with reference TRBV19 and TRBJ2-7 gives the whole variable domain DGGITQSPKYLFRKEGQNVTLSCEQNLNHDAMYWYRQDPGQGLRLIYYSQIVNDFQKGDIAEGYSVSREKKESFPLTVTSAQKNPTAFYLCASSIGQASYEQYFGPGTRLTVT.

The V gene is TRBV11-2, the J gene TRBJ2-7; tentatively, D is TRBD2 (6 bases). Trimming took 1 base from V and 2 from J, leaving 12 bases between them. Germline loops: CDR1 SGHAT, CDR2 FQNNGV. CDR3 length: 15 amino acids. The DNA of the CDR3 is TGTGCCAGCAGCTTAGCGCGCGCGGGACCCTACGAGCAGTACTTC. Translated, it gives CASSLARAGPYEQYF. Supplemented by reference TRBV11-2 and TRBJ2-7, the full variable domain reads EAGVAQSPRYKIIEKRQSVAFWCNPISGHATLYWYQQILGQGPKLLIQFQNNGVVDDSQLPKDRFSAERLKGVDSTLKIQPAKLEDSAVYLCASSLARAGPYEQYFGPGTRLTVT.

The chain employs TRBV19 and TRBJ1-2; maybe TRBD1 (6 bases). The germline V and J ends were trimmed by 6 bases and 0 bases, with 14 bases remaining between them. The length of the CDR3 is 15 residues. The germline V gene encodes CDR1 LNHDA and CDR2 SQIVND (reference sequence). The CDR3 sequence is CASSIRGSANYGYTF. In nucleotides, the CDR3 is TGTGCCAGTAGCATCAGGGGTTCGGCTAACTATGGCTACACCTTC.

The V gene is TRBV30, the J gene TRBJ1-6; 7 positions agree with TRBD1. The trim removed 2 bases at V and 7 bases at J, leaving 11 bases unmatched. The CDR3 length is 16 residues. Germline-derived CDR1 and CDR2 are GTSNPN and SVGIG (reference sequence). The CDR3, as DNA: TGTGCCTGGAGTTTGTACAAGGGACAGTTAAATTCACCCCTCCACTTT. It yields the protein CAWSLYKGQLNSPLHF.

This chain links TRBV15 with TRBJ2-1; 7 bases are shared with TRBD2. The CDR3 totals 15 residues. Looked up from germline, CDR1 is LNHNV and CDR2 is YYDKDF (reference sequence). V trimming: 3 bases; J trimming: 1 base; junction bases outside the gene matches: 3. This CDR3 is CATSSLAVSYNEQFF. Written as DNA, the CDR3 is TGTGCCACCAGCAGCCTAGCGGTTTCCTACAATGAGCAGTTCTTC.

A single count supports this clone. This chain joins TRBV15 and TRBJ2-1; 9 bases agree with TRBD2. This CDR3 comprises 16 residues. Germline CDR1 and CDR2: LNHNV and YYDKDF (reference sequence). Trimming removed 5 bases from V and 4 bases from J; junction bases left unmatched: 9. CDR3 residues: CATSANRGLAYNEQFF. The CDR3 DNA is TGTGCCACCAGCGCCAACAGGGGACTAGCTTACAATGAGCAGTTCTTC.

The chain has TRBV7-9 and TRBJ1-2, with TRBD1 identical over 9 bases. The germline V gene encodes CDR1 SEHNR and CDR2 FQNEAQ (reference sequence). V gave up 2 bases and J gave up 0 bases; unmatched junction bases: 7. The length of the CDR3 is 17 residues. CDR3: CASSLSGQGLANYGYTF. In DNA, the CDR3 is TGTGCCAGCAGCTTATCGGGACAGGGACTAGCTAACTATGGCTACACCTTC.

This clone is a singleton in its sample. The sample contains more than one DNA sequence encoding this CDR3. This chain joins TRBV4-3 and TRBJ2-1; D is perhaps TRBD2 (6 bases). The V end was cut by 0 bases, the J end by 1 base, with 7 bases between. The CDR3 is 15 amino acids. The germline CDR1 and CDR2 sequences are LGHNA and YSLEER. The CDR3 bases are TGCGCCAGCAGCCAAGATGGGGGGTCCTACAATGAGCAGTTCTTC. It translates to CASSQDGGSYNEQFF.

The gene calls are TRBV7-9 and TRBJ2-7; perhaps TRBD1 as D (5 bases). The V end lost 5 bases, the J end lost 4 bases, and 9 bases lay between the germline ends. In germline, CDR1 is SEHNR, CDR2 FQNEAQ (reference sequence). The CDR3 is 12 amino acids. The CDR3 region has the DNA TGTGCCAGCAGCCCCCCAGGGTACGAGCAGTACTTC. Translation: CASSPPGYEQYF.